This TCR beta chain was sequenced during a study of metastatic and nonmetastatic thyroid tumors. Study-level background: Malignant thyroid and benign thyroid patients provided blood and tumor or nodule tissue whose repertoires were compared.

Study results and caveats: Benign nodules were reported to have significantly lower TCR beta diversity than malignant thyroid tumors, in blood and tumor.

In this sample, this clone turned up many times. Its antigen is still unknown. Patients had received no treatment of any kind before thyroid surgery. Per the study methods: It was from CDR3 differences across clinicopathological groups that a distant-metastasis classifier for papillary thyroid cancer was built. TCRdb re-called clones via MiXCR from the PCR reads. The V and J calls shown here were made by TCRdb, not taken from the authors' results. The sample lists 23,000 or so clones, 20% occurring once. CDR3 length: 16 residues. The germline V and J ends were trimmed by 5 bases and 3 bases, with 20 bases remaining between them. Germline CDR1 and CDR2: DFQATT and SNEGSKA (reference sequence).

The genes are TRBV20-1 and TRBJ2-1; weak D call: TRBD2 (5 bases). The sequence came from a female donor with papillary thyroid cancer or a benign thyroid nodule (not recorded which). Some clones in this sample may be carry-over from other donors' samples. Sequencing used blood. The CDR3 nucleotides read TGCAGTGCTGCGGGTCCTATTAGAGGTGTCTACAATGAGCAGTTCTTC. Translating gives CSAAGPIRGVYNEQFF.